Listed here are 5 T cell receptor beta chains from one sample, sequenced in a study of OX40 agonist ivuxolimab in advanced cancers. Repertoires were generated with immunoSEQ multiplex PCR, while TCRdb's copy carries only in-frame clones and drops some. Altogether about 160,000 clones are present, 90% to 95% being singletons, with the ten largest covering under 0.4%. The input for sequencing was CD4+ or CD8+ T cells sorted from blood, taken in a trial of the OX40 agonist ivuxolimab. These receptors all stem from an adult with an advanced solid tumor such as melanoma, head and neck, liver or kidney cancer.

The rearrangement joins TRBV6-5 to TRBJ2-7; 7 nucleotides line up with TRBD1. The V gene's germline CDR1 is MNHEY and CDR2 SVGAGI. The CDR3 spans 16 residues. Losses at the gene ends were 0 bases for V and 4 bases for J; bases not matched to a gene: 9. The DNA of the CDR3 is TGTGCCAGCAGTTACTCGAACCTCGGGACAGAATACGAGCAGTACTTC. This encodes CASSYSNLGTEYEQYF.

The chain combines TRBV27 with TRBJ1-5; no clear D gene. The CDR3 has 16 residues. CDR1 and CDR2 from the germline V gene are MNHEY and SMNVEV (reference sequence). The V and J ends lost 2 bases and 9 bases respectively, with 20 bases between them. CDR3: CASSLAAPGRQRPQHF. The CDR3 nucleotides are TGTGCCAGCAGTTTAGCCGCCCCAGGCAGGCAACGGCCCCAGCATTTT.

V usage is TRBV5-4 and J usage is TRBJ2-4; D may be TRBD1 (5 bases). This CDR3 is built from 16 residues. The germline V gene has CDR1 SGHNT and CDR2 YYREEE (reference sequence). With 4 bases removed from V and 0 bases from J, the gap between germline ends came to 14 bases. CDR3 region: CASSRGMELAKNIQYF. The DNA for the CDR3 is TGTGCCAGCAGCAGGGGAATGGAACTAGCCAAAAACATTCAGTACTTC.

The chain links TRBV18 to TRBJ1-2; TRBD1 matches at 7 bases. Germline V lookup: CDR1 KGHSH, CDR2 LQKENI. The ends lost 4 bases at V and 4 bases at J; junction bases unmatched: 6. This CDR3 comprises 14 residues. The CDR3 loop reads CASSQGDRAYGYTF. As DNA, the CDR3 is TGTGCCAGCTCACAGGGTGACAGGGCCTATGGCTACACCTTC. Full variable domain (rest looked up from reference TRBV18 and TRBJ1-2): NAGVMQNPRHLVRRRGQEARLRCSPMKGHSHVYWYRQLPEEGLKFMVYLQKENIIDESGMPKERFSAEFPKEGPSILRIQQVVRGDSAAYFCASSQGDRAYGYTFGSGTRLTVV.

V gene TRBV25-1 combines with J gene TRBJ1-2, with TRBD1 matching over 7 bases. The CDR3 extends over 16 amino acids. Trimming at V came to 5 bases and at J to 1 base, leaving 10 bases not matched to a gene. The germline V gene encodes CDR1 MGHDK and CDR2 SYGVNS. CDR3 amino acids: CASSPPGTVGNYGYTF. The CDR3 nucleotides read TGTGCCAGCAGTCCCCCCGGGACAGTGGGTAACTATGGCTACACCTTC.